This note documents a single TCR beta chain sequence. Its antigen is unidentified. The data were taken from a study of a mutant IDH1 vaccine in newly diagnosed glioma. Noted time point: week 5, during vaccination. The investigators gave 300 ug of mutant IDH1 20-mer peptide in each vaccine dose, together with topical imiquimod. The ends lost 1 base at V and 0 bases at J; junction bases unmatched: 9. This CDR3 is built from 18 residues. The germline V gene has CDR1 SQVTM and CDR2 ANQGSEA. TCRdb's copy holds only in-frame clones and misses some; the assay was immunoSEQ multiplex PCR. The sample contains some 25,000 clones, 65% to 80% of which appear only once.

This sequence originates from a middle-aged man with glioma. The chain carries TRBV29-1 and TRBJ2-2; 9 positions agree with TRBD2. Sequencing was performed on PBMCs, taken from a glioma patient whose treatment included an IDH1 peptide vaccine. This CDR3 reads CSVEVPSGTPPNTGELFF. The CDR3 nucleotides read TGCAGCGTTGAAGTACCTAGCGGGACCCCCCCGAACACCGGGGAGCTGTTTTTT.